This T cell receptor beta chain was recovered during a study of tumor-infiltrating lymphocytes in primary liver carcinoma. Whole-study context: The neoplasms were of stage T1-T3 N0M0, with dimensions of about 4.2 to 10 cm across.

The CDR3 is 14 residues long. Germline V gene data show CDR1 as SGHDN and CDR2 as FVKESK. Germline DNA was also extracted, and blood RNA was taken from unsorted whole blood. Prior to the surgical procedure, around 4.3 milliliters of peripheral blood were collected. Notes on this clonotype: One end of the junction is discordant with germline, which a read error may explain.

A primer in the constant region served to generate TCR beta cDNA from 500 ng of total RNA. Three rounds of nested multiplex PCR with slightly modified ARM-PCR produced TCR beta libraries. Use of TRBV1-TRBV30 forward primers with a C-beta reverse primer characterized the first two PCR rounds, which lasted 10 cycles each. A single record per CDR3 protein comes from TCRdb applying MiXCR to the multiplex PCR reads. This repertoire shows fewer than 350,000 distinct CDR3 sequences, more than 55% found once; its top ten account for roughly 9%. Sequencing input: peripheral blood. This chain joins TRBV14 and TRBJ2-1; 11 nucleotides line up with TRBD2. This sequence was found in a man in his forties with primary liver carcinoma and hepatitis B virus infection. The CDR3 DNA sequence: TGTGCGAGCAGATCGGGACTAGCGGCGAATGGGCAGTTCTTC. Translated: CASRSGLAANGQFF.